A single sample gave rise to the 7 T cell receptor beta chains below, sequenced in a study of blood T cells in healthy people across ages. Combining a sample-barcoded 5' primer with a J-beta primer mix, a second PCR ran for roughly 6 to 12 cycles. TCRdb re-analysed the 5' RACE reads in MiXCR, keeping a single row per CDR3 protein. The table lists 1.5 million to 2 million distinct CDR3 sequences, approximately 30% of them singletons. Input material: blood. These TCRs come from a woman in her twenties or thirties in good health.

Ten or more counts support this clonotype. V and J are TRBV5-1 and TRBJ1-1; D is unresolved. Trimming removed 3 bases from V and 4 bases from J, with 7 bases in between. Germline loops: CDR1 SGHRS, CDR2 YFSETQ. CDR3 length: 12 amino acids. CDR3 protein: CASSSEGTEAFF. DNA of the CDR3: TGCGCCAGCAGCTCAGAGGGCACTGAAGCTTTCTTT.

This clonotype was recorded a few times. One base away lies a much larger clone, so this may be a sequencing read error. The gene calls are TRBV29-1 and TRBJ2-5, with 12 nucleotides matching TRBD1. The J call is in doubt because the DNA end fits TRBJ2-7 better. Germline assignment: CDR1 SQVTM and CDR2 ANQGSEA. This CDR3 region has 16 residues. CDR3 in amino acids: CSVEGGTGGAMNEQYF. In DNA, the CDR3 is TGCAGCGTTGAAGGGGGGACAGGGGGCGCGATGAACGAGCAGTACTTC.

V usage is TRBV3-1 and J usage is TRBJ1-2, with D perhaps matching TRBD1 (5 bases). CDR1 LGHDT and CDR2 YNNKEL come from the germline V gene (reference sequence). Trimming removed 8 bases at V and 4 bases at J, with 14 bases between. The CDR3 has 13 residues. The CDR3 loop reads CASGTIRAYGYTF. CDR3 nucleotide sequence: TGTGCCAGCGGTACTATCAGGGCCTATGGCTACACCTTC. Using reference TRBV3-1 and TRBJ1-2 for the parts outside the CDR3, the full variable domain is DTAVSQTPKYLVTQMGNDKSIKCEQNLGHDTMYWYKQDSKKFLKIMFSYNNKELIINETVPNRFSPKSPDKAHLNLHINSLELGDSAVYFCASGTIRAYGYTFGSGTRLTVV.

This clonotype has a handful of counts. The J gene is TRBJ2-3, the V gene TRBV24-1; 8 bases are shared with TRBD1. This CDR3 has 15 residues. Looked up from germline, CDR1 is KGHDR and CDR2 is SFDVKD. V gave up 4 bases and J gave up 3 bases; unmatched junction bases: 5. CDR3 residues: CATSEPGQGTDTQYF. CDR3 sequence (DNA): TGTGCCACCAGTGAGCCCGGACAGGGTACAGATACGCAGTATTTT.

This CDR3 reads CAISDSSSSTDTQYF. The CDR3 DNA follows: TGTGCCATCAGTGACTCTTCCTCTAGCACAGATACGCAGTATTTT. J is TRBJ2-3 and V is TRBV10-3; D is unresolved. From germline, CDR1 is ENHRY and CDR2 SYGVKD. This CDR3 region has 15 residues. The V end was cut by 3 bases, the J end by 0 bases, with 10 bases between.

The CDR3 region has the DNA TGCAGCGTTGAAGACTGGGCAGACAGCTCCTACAATGAGCAGTTCTTC. Translating it yields CSVEDWADSSYNEQFF. The rearrangement uses TRBV29-1 and TRBJ2-1, with D maybe TRBD1 (5 bases). The germline CDR1 and CDR2 sequences are SQVTM and ANQGSEA. The V and J ends lost 0 bases and 0 bases respectively, with 12 bases between them. The CDR3 covers 16 residues.

The V and J genes are TRBV2 and TRBJ2-3; D may be TRBD1 (6 bases). V lost 10 bases, J lost 6 bases, and 17 bases lay in between. CDR1 is SNHLY, CDR2 FYNNEI, per germline. The CDR3 sequence is 13 residues long. The CDR3 here is CATQGIIRDTQYF. The CDR3 DNA follows: TGTGCCACACAGGGAATAATTAGGGATACGCAGTATTTT. The whole variable domain, filled in from reference TRBV2 and TRBJ2-3, reads EPEVTQTPSHQVTQMGQEVILRCVPISNHLYFYWYRQILGQKVEFLVSFYNNEISEKSEIFDDQFSVERPDGSNFTLKIRSTKLEDSAMYFCATQGIIRDTQYFGPGTRLTVL.